Listed here are 17 T cell receptor beta chains from one sample, sequenced in a study of T cell clonotyping in hematopoietic cell transplantation. TCRdb's copy holds only in-frame clones and misses some; the assay was immunoSEQ multiplex PCR. The data show 16,000 or so clones, 85% to 95% seen once. Sequences were obtained from peripheral blood mononuclear cells. Receptors originate from a man aged 35-49 years in good health. Some clones in this sample may be carry-over from other donors' samples.

The rearrangement joins TRBV29-1 to TRBJ2-7; 7 nucleotides agree with TRBD1. This CDR3 is built from 13 residues. J was trimmed by 3 bases and V by 0 bases; bases with no gene match: 2. CDR1 is SQVTM and CDR2 is ANQGSEA in the germline V gene. CDR3 in DNA: TGCAGCGTTGAAGAAACAGGGGTCTACGAGCAGTACTTC. Translation: CSVEETGVYEQYF.

J is TRBJ1-2 and V is TRBV9; D call uncertain. There are 14 residues in the CDR3. Trimming took off 3 bases at V and 3 bases at J, with 12 bases between the two ends. Germline CDR1 and CDR2: SGDLS and YYNGEE. CDR3 nucleotides: TGTGCCAGCAGCGCTCTGTCCGGGGACTATGGCTACACCTTC. Translated: CASSALSGDYGYTF.

The rearrangement uses TRBV28 and TRBJ1-2; a weak D match, TRBD1 (6 bases). The CDR3 length is 13 residues. Germline V gene lookup returns CDR1 MDHEN and CDR2 SYDVKM. The V gene lost 8 bases and the J gene lost 8 bases, with 18 bases spanning the gap. DNA for the CDR3: TGTGCCAGCGGCGCGGGGGCTTCGGGGGGCTACACCTTC. Amino acid sequence: CASGAGASGGYTF.

The chain recombines TRBV6-5 with TRBJ2-7; tentative D call: TRBD2 (5 bases). The germline gives CDR1 MNHEY, CDR2 SVGAGI. The CDR3 is 11 amino acids. The ends were cut back, 7 bases at V and 6 bases at J, with 10 bases in the middle. CDR3 sequence (DNA): TGTGCCAGCACCCGGGGAGCCGAGCAGTACTTC. Its protein is CASTRGAEQYF.

The rearrangement joins TRBV7-2 to TRBJ2-2, with 7 bases identical to TRBD1. The CDR3 runs to 18 residues. V trimming: 5 bases; J trimming: 3 bases; junction bases outside the gene matches: 15. From germline, CDR1 is SGHTA and CDR2 FQGNSA. The CDR3 reads CASSPTTGFRGHTGELFF. CDR3 nucleotide sequence: TGTGCCAGCAGCCCTACGACAGGGTTCCGGGGTCACACCGGGGAGCTGTTTTTT.

This chain links TRBV25-1 with TRBJ2-2; no firm D call. Trimming took 6 bases from V and 6 from J, leaving 5 bases between them. The CDR3 covers 11 residues. Per the germline V gene, CDR1 is MGHDK and CDR2 is SYGVNS. CDR3 DNA sequence: TGTGCCAGCAGCTGGGCCGGGGAGCTGTTTTTT. Its translation is CASSWAGELFF.

This sequence joins TRBV2 and TRBJ2-7; TRBD1 aligns across 8 bases. The CDR3 is 15 residues long. The germline CDR1 and CDR2 sequences are SNHLY and FYNNEI. V shed 6 bases, J shed 5 bases, and the junction held 12 bases outside the gene matches. The DNA for the CDR3 is TGTGCCAGCAGAAGGACGGGACAGGTAAACGACGAGCAGTACTTC. This sequence encodes CASRRTGQVNDEQYF.

J is TRBJ2-3 and V is TRBV4-1; no clear D gene. This CDR3 is built from 14 residues. Trimming took off 1 base at V and 1 base at J, with 6 bases between the two ends. Germline assignment: CDR1 MGHRA and CDR2 YSYEKL. For the CDR3, the DNA is TGCGCCAGCAGCCAAGTGACTGGCACAGATACGCAGTATTTT. Residues: CASSQVTGTDTQYF.

The V gene is TRBV27, the J gene TRBJ2-7, with 9 bases lining up with TRBD1. The germline V gene has CDR1 MNHEY and CDR2 SMNVEV (reference sequence). CDR3 length equals 13 residues. The junction had 3 bases not matched to a gene; V was cut back by 4 bases and J by 5 bases. The CDR3 sequence is CASSYRGPNEQYF. CDR3 nucleotides: TGTGCCAGCAGTTACAGGGGGCCCAACGAGCAGTACTTC.

The chain employs TRBV7-9 and TRBJ1-1, with D tentatively TRBD1 (5 bases). The CDR3 length is 13 residues. Trimming stripped 6 bases from V and 4 bases from J, with 12 bases between. CDR1 and CDR2 (germline): SEHNR, FQNEAQ (reference sequence). The CDR3 region has the DNA TGTGCCAGCAGTTATCCTGGGGCCACTGAAGCTTTCTTT. This translates into CASSYPGATEAFF.

This chain joins TRBV5-6 and TRBJ2-7; 11 nucleotides line up with TRBD2. Trimming took 5 bases from V and 1 from J; bases not matched to a gene: 8. Germline V CDR1 and CDR2: SGHDT, YYEEEE. The CDR3 spans 16 residues. This CDR3 is CASRALGTSGSYEQYF. CDR3 nucleotide sequence: TGTGCCAGCAGGGCGCTAGGGACTAGCGGATCCTACGAGCAGTACTTC.

The chain employs TRBV30 and TRBJ1-1; 8 nucleotides agree with TRBD1. V shed 3 bases, J shed 8 bases, and the junction held 11 bases outside the gene matches. Looked up from germline, CDR1 is GTSNPN and CDR2 is SVGIG (reference sequence). The length of the CDR3 is 14 residues. The CDR3 reads CAWRAGQALYEAFF. CDR3 coding DNA: TGTGCCTGGAGAGCGGGACAGGCGCTATACGAAGCTTTCTTT.

This clone was observed once. V and J are TRBV25-1 and TRBJ1-1, with TRBD1 matching over 8 bases. CDR1 is MGHDK and CDR2 is SYGVNS in the germline V gene. The CDR3 sequence is 14 residues long. J lost 0 bases, V lost 8 bases, and 5 bases had no gene match. Written as DNA, the CDR3 is TGTGCCAGCCAACAGGGGGGGCTGAACACTGAAGCTTTCTTT. Protein sequence: CASQQGGLNTEAFF.

V and J are TRBV5-1 and TRBJ2-7, with TRBD1 matching over 7 bases. CDR3 length: 13 residues. In germline, CDR1 is SGHRS, CDR2 YFSETQ. Trimming removed 7 bases from V and 4 bases from J; junction bases left unmatched: 8. CDR3: CASGDSSTYEQYF. CDR3 bases: TGCGCCAGCGGGGACAGTTCCACTTACGAGCAGTACTTC.

The chain employs TRBV9 and TRBJ2-3; 15 nucleotides line up with TRBD2. CDR1 and CDR2 (germline): SGDLS, YYNGEE. CDR3 length: 17 amino acids. V trimming: 4 bases; J trimming: 5 bases; junction bases outside the gene matches: 8. The CDR3 DNA sequence: TGTGCCAGCAGCACTCCGGGACTAGCGGGAGGAGGAGATACGCAGTATTTT. This codes for CASSTPGLAGGGDTQYF.

V gene TRBV5-1 combines with J gene TRBJ2-7; D gene uncertain. Deletions cut 0 bases from V and 2 bases from J, with 6 bases between. CDR1 is SGHRS and CDR2 is YFSETQ in the germline V gene. The CDR3 has 13 amino acids. CDR3 in DNA: TGCGCCAGCAGCTTGGACCGGACCTACGAGCAGTACTTC. It specifies CASSLDRTYEQYF.

The rearrangement joins TRBV2 to TRBJ2-3; TRBD2 aligns across 9 bases. Germline CDR1 reads SNHLY; CDR2 reads FYNNEI. The length of the CDR3 is 15 residues. The ends lost 3 bases at V and 2 bases at J; junction bases unmatched: 3. CDR3 loop: CASSDGTSLTDTQYF. The CDR3 nucleotides read TGTGCCAGCAGTGACGGGACTAGCCTCACAGATACGCAGTATTTT.